The rows below give T cell receptor beta chains drawn from one sample of a study of cytotoxic CD8 clonotypes in ibrutinib-treated CLL. Here immunoSEQ multiplex PCR was the method, and the copy in TCRdb shows in-frame clones only, minus some. The profile shows 65,000 to 90,000 clones, around four fifths of them singletons. This specimen consisted of PBMCs, obtained after 24 months of ibrutinib treatment. The receptors here all came from a human donor with chronic lymphocytic leukemia. Both conserved end residues are part of each CDR3. D genes are given only for firm matches. Expanded clones get a size class; other rows say once, few or many, or leave the size out.

v_call	j_call	clone_size	d_call	cdr3_nt	cdr3_aa
TRBV6-1	TRBJ2-7	-	-	TGTGCCAGCAGGGCGAGTGGGGACGAGCAGTACTTC	CASRASGDEQYF
TRBV6-6	TRBJ1-5	-	TRBD1	TGTGCCACCAGGAAGGGGGCCAATCAGCCCCAGCATTTT	CATRKGANQPQHF
TRBV5-6	TRBJ2-5	-	TRBD1	TGTGCCAGCAGCTTGTTTTGGACAGGGTCAGAGACCCAGTACTTC	CASSLFWTGSETQYF
TRBV9	TRBJ2-7	-	-	TGTGCCAGCAGCCCAGTGGGGGTGGGAGAGCAGTACTTC	CASSPVGVGEQYF
TRBV11-2	TRBJ2-5	-	-	TGTGCCAGCAGCACCCTCGAGACCCAGTACTTC	CASSTLETQYF
TRBV5-1	TRBJ2-5	-	TRBD2	TGCGCCAGCAGCTTGGGCGGGAGGGAGACCCAGTACTTC	CASSLGGRETQYF
TRBV30	TRBJ2-6	-	TRBD1	TGTGCCTGGAGTAGCGGCAGGGGGCGCGCTGGGGCCAACGTCCTGACTTTC	CAWSSGRGRAGANVLTF
TRBV4-1	TRBJ1-4	-	-	TGCGCCAGCAGCTCGAGGCAGGCCGGAGGTGGTGAAAAACTGTTTTTT	CASSSRQAGGGEKLFF
TRBV7-6	TRBJ2-1	-	TRBD2	TGTGCCAGCAGCCCTGGGGACTACGCGCGTTACAATGAGCAGTTCTTC	CASSPGDYARYNEQFF
TRBV18	TRBJ1-5	-	TRBD1	TGTGCCAGCTCACCACCGGGACAGGGGAACAATCAGCCCCAGCATTTT	CASSPPGQGNNQPQHF
TRBV5-4	TRBJ2-2	-	-	TGTGCCAGCAGCTTCCCGGGAGAATTGGAGCTGTTTTTT	CASSFPGELELFF
TRBV18	TRBJ2-6	-	-	TGTGCCAGCTCACCCAGCCCTTTAACAGGGTCTGGTGGGGCCAACGTCCTGACTTTC	CASSPSPLTGSGGANVLTF
TRBV28	TRBJ2-3	-	-	TGTGCCAGCAGGCGATTCGGGGGAGATACGCAGTATTTT	CASRRFGGDTQYF
TRBV2	TRBJ1-2	once	-	TGTGCCAGCAGACCGAAGATTGTGTTGGGGGTCTATGGCTACACCTTC	CASRPKIVLGVYGYTF
TRBV20-1	TRBJ2-4	-	-	TGCAGTGCTAGAGACGGGTACTTC	CSARDGYF
TRBV18	TRBJ1-5	few	TRBD1	TGTGCCAGCTCACCGGGACAGGGTAGCAATCAGCCCCAGCATTTT	CASSPGQGSNQPQHF
TRBV2	TRBJ2-5	-	-	TGTGCCAGCAGTGATCCACCGGGAAATGGGCCAGAGACCCAGTACTTC	CASSDPPGNGPETQYF
TRBV19	TRBJ2-3	-	-	TGTGCCAGTAGTATAGGGCGCACAGATACGCAGTATTTT	CASSIGRTDTQYF
TRBV5-5	TRBJ1-5	-	-	TGTGCCAGCAGCTTCCCAGGGAGCAATCAGCCCCAGCATTTT	CASSFPGSNQPQHF
TRBV19	TRBJ2-1	-	-	TGTGCCAGTAGGCCCCCGAGGGGGAGCTCCTACAATGAGCAGTTCTTC	CASRPPRGSSYNEQFF
TRBV4-3	TRBJ1-2	-	-	TGCGCCAGCAGCCAAGAAACCAGGCTGGGCTATGGCTACACCTTC	CASSQETRLGYGYTF
TRBV15	TRBJ1-4	-	TRBD1	TGTGCCACCAGCACACCGGGACAGAGCTTAGGAAAACTGTTTTTT	CATSTPGQSLGKLFF
TRBV10-3	TRBJ2-1	once	-	TGTGCCATCGGCGACAGAGATAAAGGCAATGAGCAGTTCTTC	CAIGDRDKGNEQFF
TRBV7-9	TRBJ2-7	-	-	TGTGCCAGCAGCTTACAGGAGTACGAGCAGTACTTC	CASSLQEYEQYF
TRBV18	TRBJ2-5	-	-	TGTGCCAGCTCACCGGGCTCTGGGGGACAAGAGACCCAGTACTTC	CASSPGSGGQETQYF
TRBV18	TRBJ2-3	-	-	TGTGCCAGCTCCACCTACTGGGAGGACACAGATACGCAGTATTTT	CASSTYWEDTDTQYF
TRBV4-2	TRBJ1-1	-	-	TGTGCCAGCAGCCAGGCCCAGCTGAACACTGAAGCTTTCTTT	CASSQAQLNTEAFF
TRBV14	TRBJ2-3	-	TRBD2	TGTGCCAGCAGCCAATCTAGCGGGAGTGTGGATACGCAGTATTTT	CASSQSSGSVDTQYF
TRBV5-1	TRBJ2-7	-	-	TGCGCCAGCAGCTTGGTTACAGGGTCCTACGAGCAGTACTTC	CASSLVTGSYEQYF
TRBV7-7	TRBJ2-5	once	TRBD2	TGTGCTAGCAGCTTGTCTGATGGGACTAGCTCGGAGACCCAGTACTTC	CASSLSDGTSSETQYF
TRBV4-1	TRBJ2-7	once	-	TGCGCCAGCAGCCAAGTAGGAAGCGGCACCACCTACGAGCAGTACTTC	CASSQVGSGTTYEQYF
TRBV7-2	TRBJ1-2	-	TRBD1	TGTGCCAGCAGCCTCGACAGGGACTATGGCTACACCTTC	CASSLDRDYGYTF
TRBV5-1	TRBJ1-2	once	-	TGCGCCAGCAGCTTGGACGGATCTCCTGATTATGGCTACACCTTC	CASSLDGSPDYGYTF
TRBV4-1	TRBJ2-1	once	-	TGCGCCAGCAGCCAAGATGCGGGTGCTGGGACTCCATCCTACAATGAGCAGTTCTTC	CASSQDAGAGTPSYNEQFF
TRBV7-9	TRBJ1-5	-	TRBD1	TGTGCCAGCAGCCTCGGCACAGGGGAAAGTGGTCGGAATCAGCCCCAGCATTTT	CASSLGTGESGRNQPQHF
TRBV5-6	TRBJ2-7	-	-	TGTGCCAGCAGCGCAACTCCGTGGGGCTCCTACGAGCAGTACTTC	CASSATPWGSYEQYF
TRBV5-1	TRBJ2-2	-	TRBD2	TGCGCCAGCAGCTTGGAAGGACTAGCGGGAGCAGGAAACACCGGGGAGCTGTTTTTT	CASSLEGLAGAGNTGELFF
TRBV19	TRBJ2-3	-	TRBD1	TGTGCCAGTAGTCGGGCATACCGGACAGGGGGAACTAGCACAGATACGCAGTATTTT	CASSRAYRTGGTSTDTQYF
TRBV19	TRBJ2-1	-	TRBD2	TGTGCCAGTAGTCGGCACCTAGCGGGAGGGCCGAGGGAGCAGTTCTTC	CASSRHLAGGPREQFF
TRBV11-2	TRBJ2-1	-	-	TGTGCCAGCAGCTTAGCTGATTACAATGAGCAGTTCTTC	CASSLADYNEQFF
TRBV10-3	TRBJ2-7	-	TRBD2	TGTTTTAGCCGGAATAGCCCGGGACTAGGCTACGAGCAGTACTTC	CFSRNSPGLGYEQYF
TRBV5-1	TRBJ1-1	-	-	TGCGCCAGCAGCTTGGGGCTAACGGGGGGCCCCGCTGAAGCTTTCTTT	CASSLGLTGGPAEAFF
TRBV6-6	TRBJ2-7	-	TRBD2	TGTGCCAGCAGTAGCGGGGGGAGCTCCTACGAGCAGTACTTC	CASSSGGSSYEQYF